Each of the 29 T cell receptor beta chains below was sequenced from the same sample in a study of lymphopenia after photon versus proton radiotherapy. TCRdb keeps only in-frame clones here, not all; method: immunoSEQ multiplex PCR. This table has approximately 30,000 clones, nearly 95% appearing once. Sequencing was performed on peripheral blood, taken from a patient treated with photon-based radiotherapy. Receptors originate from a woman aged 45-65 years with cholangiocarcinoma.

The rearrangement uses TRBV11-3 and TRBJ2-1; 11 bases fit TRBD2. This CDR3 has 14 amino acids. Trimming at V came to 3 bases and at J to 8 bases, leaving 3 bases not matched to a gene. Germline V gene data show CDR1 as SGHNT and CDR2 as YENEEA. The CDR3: CASSFSGGAHEQFF. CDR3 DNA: TGTGCCAGCAGCTTTAGCGGGGGGGCCCATGAGCAGTTCTTC. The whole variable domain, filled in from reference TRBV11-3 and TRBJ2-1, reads EAGVVQSPRYKIIEKKQPVAFWCNPISGHNTLYWYLQNLGQGPELLIRYENEEAVDDSQLPKDRFSAERLKGVDSTLKIQPAELGDSAVYLCASSFSGGAHEQFFGPGTRLTVL.

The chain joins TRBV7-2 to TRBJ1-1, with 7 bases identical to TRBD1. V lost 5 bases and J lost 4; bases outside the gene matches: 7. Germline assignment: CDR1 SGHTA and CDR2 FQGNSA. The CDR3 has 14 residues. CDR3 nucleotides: TGTGCCAGCAGCAGACAGGGTGGTAGCACTGAAGCTTTCTTT. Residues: CASSRQGGSTEAFF.

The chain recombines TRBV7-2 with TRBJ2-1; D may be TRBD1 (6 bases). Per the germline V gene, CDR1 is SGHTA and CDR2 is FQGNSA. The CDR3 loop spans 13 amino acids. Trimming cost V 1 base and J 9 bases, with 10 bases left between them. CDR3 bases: TGTGCCAGCAGCTTAGACAGGGATGGTGAGCAGTTCTTC. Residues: CASSLDRDGEQFF.

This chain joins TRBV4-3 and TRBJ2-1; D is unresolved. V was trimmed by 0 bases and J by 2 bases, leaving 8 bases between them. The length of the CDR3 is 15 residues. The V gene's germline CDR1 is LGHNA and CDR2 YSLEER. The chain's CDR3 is CASSQEKATYNEQFF. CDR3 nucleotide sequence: TGCGCCAGCAGCCAAGAAAAGGCTACCTACAATGAGCAGTTCTTC.

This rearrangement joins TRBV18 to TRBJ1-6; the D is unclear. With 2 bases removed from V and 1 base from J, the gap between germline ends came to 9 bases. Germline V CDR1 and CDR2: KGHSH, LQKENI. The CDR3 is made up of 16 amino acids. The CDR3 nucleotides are TGTGCCAGCTCACCATACGGGGTGTCCTATAATTCACCCCTCCACTTT. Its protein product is CASSPYGVSYNSPLHF.

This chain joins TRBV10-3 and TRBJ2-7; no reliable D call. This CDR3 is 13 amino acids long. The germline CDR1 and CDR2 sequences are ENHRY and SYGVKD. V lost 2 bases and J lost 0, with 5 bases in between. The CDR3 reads CAISEGYSYEQYF. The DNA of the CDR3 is TGTGCCATCAGTGAGGGCTACTCCTACGAGCAGTACTTC.

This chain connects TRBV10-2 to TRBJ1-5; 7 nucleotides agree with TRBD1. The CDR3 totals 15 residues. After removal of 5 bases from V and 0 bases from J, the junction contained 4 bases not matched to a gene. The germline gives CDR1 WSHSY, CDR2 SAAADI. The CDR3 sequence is CASSLRGASNQPQHF. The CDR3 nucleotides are TGCGCCAGCAGTCTCAGGGGGGCTAGCAATCAGCCCCAGCATTTT.

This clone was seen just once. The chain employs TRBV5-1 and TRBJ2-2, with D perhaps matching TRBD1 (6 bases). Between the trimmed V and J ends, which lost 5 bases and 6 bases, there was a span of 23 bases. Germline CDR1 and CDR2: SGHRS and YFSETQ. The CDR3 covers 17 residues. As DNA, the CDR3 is TGCGCCAGCAGGGCGATCACAGGGCGTCTGATCCCCGGGGAGCTGTTTTTT. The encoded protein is CASRAITGRLIPGELFF.

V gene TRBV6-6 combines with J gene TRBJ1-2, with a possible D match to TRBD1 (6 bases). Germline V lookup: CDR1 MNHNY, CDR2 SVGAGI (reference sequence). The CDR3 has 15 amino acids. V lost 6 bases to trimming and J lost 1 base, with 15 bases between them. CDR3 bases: TGTGCCAGCAGCCTAAACAGGGATCTTAACTATGGCTACACCTTC. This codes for CASSLNRDLNYGYTF.

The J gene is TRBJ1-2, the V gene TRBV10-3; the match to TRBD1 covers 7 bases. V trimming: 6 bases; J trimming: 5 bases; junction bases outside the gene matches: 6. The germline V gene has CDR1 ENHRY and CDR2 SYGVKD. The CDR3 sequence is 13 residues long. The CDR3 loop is CAISSNRGYGYTF. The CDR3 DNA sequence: TGTGCCATCAGCTCCAACAGGGGTTATGGCTACACCTTC.

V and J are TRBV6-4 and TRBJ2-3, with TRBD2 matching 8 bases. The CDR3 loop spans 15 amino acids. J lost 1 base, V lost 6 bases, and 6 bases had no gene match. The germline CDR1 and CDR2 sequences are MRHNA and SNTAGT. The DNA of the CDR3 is TGTGCCAGCAGCCCTTCGACTAGCGGCACAGATACGCAGTATTTT. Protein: CASSPSTSGTDTQYF.

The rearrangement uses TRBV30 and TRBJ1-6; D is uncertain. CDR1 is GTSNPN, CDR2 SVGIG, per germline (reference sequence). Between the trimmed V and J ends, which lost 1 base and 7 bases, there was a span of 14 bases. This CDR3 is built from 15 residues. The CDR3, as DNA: TGTGCCTGGAGTGGAAAGGGTTTAGGGAATTCACCCCTCCACTTT. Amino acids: CAWSGKGLGNSPLHF.

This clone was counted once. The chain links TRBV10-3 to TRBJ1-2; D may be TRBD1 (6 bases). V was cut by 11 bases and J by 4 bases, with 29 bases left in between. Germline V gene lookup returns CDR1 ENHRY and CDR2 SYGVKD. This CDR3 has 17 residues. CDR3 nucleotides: TGTGCCGTATCCGGGGGCCCTCACTCCCTTGCCGCCTATGGCTACACCTTC. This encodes CAVSGGPHSLAAYGYTF.

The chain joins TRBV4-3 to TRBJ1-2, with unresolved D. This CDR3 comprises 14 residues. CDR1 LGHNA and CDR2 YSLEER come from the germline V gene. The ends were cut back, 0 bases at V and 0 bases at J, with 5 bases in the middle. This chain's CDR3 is CASSQESANYGYTF. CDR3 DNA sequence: TGCGCCAGCAGCCAAGAGTCGGCTAACTATGGCTACACCTTC.

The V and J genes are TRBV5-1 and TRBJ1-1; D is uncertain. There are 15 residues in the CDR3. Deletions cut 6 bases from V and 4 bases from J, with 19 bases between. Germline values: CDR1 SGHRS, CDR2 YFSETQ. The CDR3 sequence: CASNRHSEVRTEAFF. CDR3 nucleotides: TGCGCCAGCAACCGCCACAGCGAAGTGCGCACTGAAGCTTTCTTT.

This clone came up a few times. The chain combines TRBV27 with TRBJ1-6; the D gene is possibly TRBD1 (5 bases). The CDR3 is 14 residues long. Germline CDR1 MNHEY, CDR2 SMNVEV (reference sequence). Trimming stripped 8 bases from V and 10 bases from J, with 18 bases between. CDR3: CASGRRSWGSPLHF. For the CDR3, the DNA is TGTGCCAGCGGCCGAAGATCTTGGGGGTCACCCCTCCACTTT.

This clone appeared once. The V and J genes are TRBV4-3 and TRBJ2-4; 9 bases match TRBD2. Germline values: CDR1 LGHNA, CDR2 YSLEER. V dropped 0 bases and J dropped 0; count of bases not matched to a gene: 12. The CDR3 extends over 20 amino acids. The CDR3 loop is CASSQDMVSGGPLAKNIQYF. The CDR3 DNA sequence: TGCGCCAGCAGCCAAGATATGGTCAGCGGGGGGCCCCTAGCCAAAAACATTCAGTACTTC.

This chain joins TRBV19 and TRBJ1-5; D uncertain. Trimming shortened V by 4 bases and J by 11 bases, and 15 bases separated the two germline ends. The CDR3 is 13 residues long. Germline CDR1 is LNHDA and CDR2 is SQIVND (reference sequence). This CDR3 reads CASSNTAGFAQHF. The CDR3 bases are TGTGCCAGTAGTAACACGGCCGGTTTTGCCCAGCATTTT.

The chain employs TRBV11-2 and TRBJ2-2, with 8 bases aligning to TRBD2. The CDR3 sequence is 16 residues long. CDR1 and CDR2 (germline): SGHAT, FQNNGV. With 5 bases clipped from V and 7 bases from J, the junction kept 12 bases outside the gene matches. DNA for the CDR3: TGTGCCAGCAGCCCACTTACGGGGGGGCCTGGCGGGGAGCTGTTTTTT. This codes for CASSPLTGGPGGELFF. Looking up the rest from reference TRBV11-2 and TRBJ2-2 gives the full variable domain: EAGVAQSPRYKIIEKRQSVAFWCNPISGHATLYWYQQILGQGPKLLIQFQNNGVVDDSQLPKDRFSAERLKGVDSTLKIQPAKLEDSAVYLCASSPLTGGPGGELFFGEGSRLTVL.

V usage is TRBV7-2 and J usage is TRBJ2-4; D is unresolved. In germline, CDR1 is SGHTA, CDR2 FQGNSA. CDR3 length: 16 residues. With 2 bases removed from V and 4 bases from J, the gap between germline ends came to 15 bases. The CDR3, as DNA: TGTGCCAGCAGCTTATTAGGCAGCAATCTTAAAAACATTCAGTACTTC. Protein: CASSLLGSNLKNIQYF.

CDR3 amino acids: CASSVGVRGVNTGELFF. CDR3 bases: TGTGCCAGCAGCGTAGGGGTACGGGGGGTAAACACCGGGGAGCTGTTTTTT. The V gene is TRBV9, the J gene TRBJ2-2; 7 bases fit TRBD2. CDR3 size: 17 residues. Per the germline V gene, CDR1 is SGDLS and CDR2 is YYNGEE. Losses at the gene ends were 0 bases for V and 2 bases for J; bases not matched to a gene: 7. Based on the CDR3 plus reference TRBV9 and TRBJ2-2, the full variable domain is DSGVTQTPKHLITATGQRVTLRCSPRSGDLSVYWYQQSLDQGLQFLIQYYNGEERAKGNILERFSAQQFPDLHSELNLSSLELGDSALYFCASSVGVRGVNTGELFFGEGSRLTVL.

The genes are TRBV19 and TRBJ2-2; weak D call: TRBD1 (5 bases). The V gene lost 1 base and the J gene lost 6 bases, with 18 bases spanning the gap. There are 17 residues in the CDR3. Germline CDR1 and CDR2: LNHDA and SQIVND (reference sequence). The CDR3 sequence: CASSIAKGLKGPGELFF. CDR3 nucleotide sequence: TGTGCCAGTAGTATAGCGAAGGGGCTTAAGGGGCCCGGGGAGCTGTTTTTT.

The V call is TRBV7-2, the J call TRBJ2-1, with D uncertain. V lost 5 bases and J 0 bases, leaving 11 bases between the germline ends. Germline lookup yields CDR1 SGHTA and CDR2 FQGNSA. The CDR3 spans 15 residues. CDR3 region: CASSPRSSSYNEQFF. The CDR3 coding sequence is TGTGCCAGCAGCCCACGGTCCAGCTCCTACAATGAGCAGTTCTTC.

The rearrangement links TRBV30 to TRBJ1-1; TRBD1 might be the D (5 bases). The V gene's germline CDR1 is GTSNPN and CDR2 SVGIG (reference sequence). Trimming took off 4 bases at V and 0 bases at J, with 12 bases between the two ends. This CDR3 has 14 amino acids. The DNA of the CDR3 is TGTGCCTGGATGGGGGGTTCCATGAACACTGAAGCTTTCTTT. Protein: CAWMGGSMNTEAFF.

CDR3 nucleotide sequence: TGTGCCAGCACCGAAAACAGGGGTTCTGGCTACACCTTC. Amino acid sequence: CASTENRGSGYTF. The V call is TRBV7-2, the J call TRBJ1-2, with TRBD1 matching 7 bases. V was pared by 7 bases and J by 7 bases, with 9 bases of the junction left unmatched. The CDR3 consists of 13 residues. The germline CDR1 and CDR2 sequences are SGHTA and FQGNSA.

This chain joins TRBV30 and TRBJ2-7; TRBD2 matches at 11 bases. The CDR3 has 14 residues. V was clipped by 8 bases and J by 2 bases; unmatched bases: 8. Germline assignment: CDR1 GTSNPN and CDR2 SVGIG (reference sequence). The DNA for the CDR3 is TGTGCCGGATCTAGCGGGGGGCCACCCTACGAGCAGTACTTC. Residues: CAGSSGGPPYEQYF.

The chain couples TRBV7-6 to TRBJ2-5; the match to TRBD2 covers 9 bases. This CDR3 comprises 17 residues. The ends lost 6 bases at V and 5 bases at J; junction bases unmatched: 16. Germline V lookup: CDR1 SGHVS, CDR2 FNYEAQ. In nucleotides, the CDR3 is TGTGCCAGCAGGCAGGGCGGCGGGGGGGCCGCGTTTGAGACCCAGTACTTC. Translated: CASRQGGGGAAFETQYF.

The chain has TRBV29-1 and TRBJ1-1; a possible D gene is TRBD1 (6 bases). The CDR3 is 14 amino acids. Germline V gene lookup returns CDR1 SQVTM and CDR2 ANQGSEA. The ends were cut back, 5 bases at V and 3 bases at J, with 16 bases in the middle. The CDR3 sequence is CSVTKGGADTEAFF. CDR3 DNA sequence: TGCAGCGTTACAAAGGGGGGGGCGGACACTGAAGCTTTCTTT. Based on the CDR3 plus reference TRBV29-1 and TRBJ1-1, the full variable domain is SAVISQKPSRDICQRGTSLTIQCQVDSQVTMMFWYRQQPGQSLTLIATANQGSEATYESGFVIDKFPISRPNLTFSTLTVSNMSPEDSSIYLCSVTKGGADTEAFFGQGTRLTVV.

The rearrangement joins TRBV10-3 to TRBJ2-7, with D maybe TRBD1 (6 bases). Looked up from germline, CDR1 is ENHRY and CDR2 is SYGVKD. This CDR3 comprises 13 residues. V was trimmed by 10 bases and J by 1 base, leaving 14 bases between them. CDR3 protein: CATLQGISYEQYF. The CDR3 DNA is TGTGCCACTTTACAGGGAATTTCCTACGAGCAGTACTTC.